This T cell receptor (beta chain) derives from a study of control samples from healthy donors and cancer patients. The repertoire was sequenced with immunoSEQ multiplex PCR; TCRdb's copy has only in-frame clones and lacks some. The top ten clones hold about 2% of a sample with about 200,000 clones, approximately 90% of them seen once. Germline V CDR1 and CDR2: SEHNR, FQNEAQ (reference sequence). CDR3 length: 14 residues. V lost 5 bases, J lost 5 bases, and 13 bases lay in between. The chain recombines TRBV7-9 with TRBJ1-5; D possibly corresponds to TRBD1 (5 bases). This sequence was found in a man aged 25 to 45 in good health. Sequencing was carried out using blood. The CDR3 nucleotides are TGTGCCAGCAGCCCCGGGACCTCAGATCAGCCCCAGCATTTT. Encoded protein: CASSPGTSDQPQHF.